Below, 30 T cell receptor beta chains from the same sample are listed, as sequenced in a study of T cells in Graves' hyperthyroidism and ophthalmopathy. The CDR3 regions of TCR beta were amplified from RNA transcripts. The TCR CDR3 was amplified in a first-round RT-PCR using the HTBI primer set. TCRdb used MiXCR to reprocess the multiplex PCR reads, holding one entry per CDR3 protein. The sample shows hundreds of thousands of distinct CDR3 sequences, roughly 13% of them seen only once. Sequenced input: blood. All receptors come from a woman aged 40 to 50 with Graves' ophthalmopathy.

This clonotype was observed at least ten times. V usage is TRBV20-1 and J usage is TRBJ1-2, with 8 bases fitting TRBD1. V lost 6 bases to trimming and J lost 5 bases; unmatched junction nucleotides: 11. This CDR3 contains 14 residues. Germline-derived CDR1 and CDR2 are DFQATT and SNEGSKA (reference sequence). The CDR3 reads CSATGTGLGYGYTF. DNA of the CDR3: TGCAGTGCAACAGGGACAGGTTTAGGTTATGGCTACACCTTC.

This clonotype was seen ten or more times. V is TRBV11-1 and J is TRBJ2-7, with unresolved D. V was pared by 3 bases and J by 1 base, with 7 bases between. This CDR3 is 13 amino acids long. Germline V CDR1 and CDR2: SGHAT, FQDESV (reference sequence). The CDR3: CASSFVQSYEQYF. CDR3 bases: TGTGCCAGCAGCTTCGTCCAGTCCTACGAGCAGTACTTC.

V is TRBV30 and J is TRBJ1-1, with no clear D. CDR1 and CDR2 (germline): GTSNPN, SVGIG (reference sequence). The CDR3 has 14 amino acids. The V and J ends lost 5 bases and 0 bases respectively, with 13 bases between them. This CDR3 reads CAWDQHPMNTEAFF. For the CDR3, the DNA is TGTGCCTGGGACCAACACCCCATGAACACTGAAGCTTTCTTT.

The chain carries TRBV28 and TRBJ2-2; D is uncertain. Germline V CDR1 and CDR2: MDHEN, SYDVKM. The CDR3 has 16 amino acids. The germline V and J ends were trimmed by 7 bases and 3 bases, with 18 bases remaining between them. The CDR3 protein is CASNYIQWVDTGELFF. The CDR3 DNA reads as TGTGCCAGCAACTATATACAGTGGGTGGACACCGGGGAGCTGTTTTTT.

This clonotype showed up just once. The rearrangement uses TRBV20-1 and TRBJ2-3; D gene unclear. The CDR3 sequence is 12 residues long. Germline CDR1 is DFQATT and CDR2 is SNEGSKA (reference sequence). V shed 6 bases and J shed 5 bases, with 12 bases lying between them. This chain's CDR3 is CSAREVGDTQYF. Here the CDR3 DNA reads TGCAGTGCACGCGAGGTCGGAGATACGCAGTATTTT.

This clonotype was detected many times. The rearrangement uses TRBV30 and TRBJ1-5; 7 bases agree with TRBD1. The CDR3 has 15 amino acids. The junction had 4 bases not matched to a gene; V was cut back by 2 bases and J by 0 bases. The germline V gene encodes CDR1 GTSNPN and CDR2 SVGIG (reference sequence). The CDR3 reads CAWSPRTGSNQPQHF. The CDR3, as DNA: TGTGCCTGGAGTCCACGGACAGGTAGCAATCAGCCCCAGCATTTT.

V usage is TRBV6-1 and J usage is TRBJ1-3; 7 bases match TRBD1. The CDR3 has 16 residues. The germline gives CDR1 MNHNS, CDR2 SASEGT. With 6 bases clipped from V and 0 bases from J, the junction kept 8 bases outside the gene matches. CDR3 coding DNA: TGTGCCAGCAGCCGCGACGGGACAGTCTCTGGAAACACCATATATTTT. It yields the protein CASSRDGTVSGNTIYF.

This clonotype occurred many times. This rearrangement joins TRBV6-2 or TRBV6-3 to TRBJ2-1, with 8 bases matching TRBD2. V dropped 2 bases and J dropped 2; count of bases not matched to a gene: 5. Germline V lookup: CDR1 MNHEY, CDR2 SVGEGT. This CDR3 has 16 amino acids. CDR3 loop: CASSYEAGGPYNEQFF. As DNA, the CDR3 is TGTGCCAGCAGTTACGAGGCGGGAGGTCCCTACAATGAGCAGTTCTTC.

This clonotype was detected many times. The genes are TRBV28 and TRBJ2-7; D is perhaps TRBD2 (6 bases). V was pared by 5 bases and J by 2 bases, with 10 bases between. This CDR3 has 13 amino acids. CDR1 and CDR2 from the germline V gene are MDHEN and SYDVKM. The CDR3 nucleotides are TGTGCCAGCAGTGTCAGCGGGCCCTACGAGCAGTACTTC. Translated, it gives CASSVSGPYEQYF. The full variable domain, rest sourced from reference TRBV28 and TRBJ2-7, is DVKVTQSSRYLVKRTGEKVFLECVQDMDHENMFWYRQDPGLGLRLIYFSYDVKMKEKGDIPEGYSVSREKKERFSLILESASTNQTSMYLCASSVSGPYEQYFGPGTRLTVT.

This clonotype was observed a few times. The CDR3 DNA is TGTGCCAGTAGTCCTGCTAGCGTATCCTACGAGCAGTACTTC. The encoded protein is CASSPASVSYEQYF. V and J are TRBV19 and TRBJ2-7; tentatively, D is TRBD2 (6 bases). The V gene's germline CDR1 is LNHDA and CDR2 SQIVND (reference sequence). The CDR3 loop spans 14 amino acids. Trimming shortened V by 5 bases and J by 1 base, and 12 bases separated the two germline ends.

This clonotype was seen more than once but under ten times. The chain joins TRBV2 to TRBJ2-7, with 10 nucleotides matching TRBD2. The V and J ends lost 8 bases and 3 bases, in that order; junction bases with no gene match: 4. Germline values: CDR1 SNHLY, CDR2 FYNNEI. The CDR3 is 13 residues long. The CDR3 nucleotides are TGTGCCAGCCACCGGACTAGCGGCTACGAGCAGTACTTC. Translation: CASHRTSGYEQYF.

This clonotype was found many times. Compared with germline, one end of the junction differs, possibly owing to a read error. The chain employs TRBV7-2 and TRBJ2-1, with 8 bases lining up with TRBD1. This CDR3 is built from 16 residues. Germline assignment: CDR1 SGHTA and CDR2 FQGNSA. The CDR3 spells CASSLVAGGFYNEQFF. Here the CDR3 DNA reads TGTGCCAGCAGTTTAGTTGCAGGGGGCTTCTACAATGAGCAGTTCTTC.

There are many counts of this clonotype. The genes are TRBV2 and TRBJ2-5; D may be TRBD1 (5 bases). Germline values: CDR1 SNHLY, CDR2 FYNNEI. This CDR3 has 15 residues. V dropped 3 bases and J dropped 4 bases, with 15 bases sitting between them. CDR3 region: CASSEVGLHTETQYF. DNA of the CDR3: TGTGCCAGCAGTGAGGTGGGGCTTCATACAGAGACCCAGTACTTC.

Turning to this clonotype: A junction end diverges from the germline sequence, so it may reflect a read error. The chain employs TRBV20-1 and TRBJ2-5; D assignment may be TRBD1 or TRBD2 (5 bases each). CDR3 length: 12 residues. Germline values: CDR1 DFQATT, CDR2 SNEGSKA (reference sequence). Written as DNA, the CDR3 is TGCGGTGCTAGAGGGGATTCCGAGACCCAGTACTTC. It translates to CGARGDSETQYF.

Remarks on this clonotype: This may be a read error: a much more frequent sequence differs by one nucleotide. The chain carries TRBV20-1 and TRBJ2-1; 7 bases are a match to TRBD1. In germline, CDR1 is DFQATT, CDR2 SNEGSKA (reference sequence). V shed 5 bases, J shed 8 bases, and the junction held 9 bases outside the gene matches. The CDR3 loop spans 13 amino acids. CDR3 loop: CSAGRGPDDEQFF. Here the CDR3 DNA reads TGCAGTGCTGGTAGGGGGCCGGACGATGAGCAGTTCTTC.

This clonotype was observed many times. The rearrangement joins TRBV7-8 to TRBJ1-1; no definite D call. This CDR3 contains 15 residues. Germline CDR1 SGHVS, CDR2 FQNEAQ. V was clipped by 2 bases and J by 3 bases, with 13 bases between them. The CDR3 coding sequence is TGTGCCAGCAGCTTACCGGTATCCGGGTACACTGAAGCTTTCTTT. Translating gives CASSLPVSGYTEAFF.

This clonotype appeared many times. Here the CDR3 reads CASSVAGSTDTQYF. The DNA of the CDR3 is TGTGCCAGCAGCGTAGCCGGGAGCACAGATACGCAGTATTTT. V gene TRBV9 combines with J gene TRBJ2-3; D not resolved. V was shortened by 0 bases and J by 0 bases, with 5 bases between the two germline ends. CDR1 is SGDLS and CDR2 is YYNGEE in the germline V gene. This CDR3 region has 14 residues.

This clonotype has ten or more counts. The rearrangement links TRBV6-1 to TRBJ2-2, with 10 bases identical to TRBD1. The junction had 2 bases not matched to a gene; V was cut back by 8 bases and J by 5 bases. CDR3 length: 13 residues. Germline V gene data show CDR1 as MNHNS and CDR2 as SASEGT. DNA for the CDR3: TGTGCCAGCCTGGGACAGGGGACCGGGGAGCTGTTTTTT. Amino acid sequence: CASLGQGTGELFF.

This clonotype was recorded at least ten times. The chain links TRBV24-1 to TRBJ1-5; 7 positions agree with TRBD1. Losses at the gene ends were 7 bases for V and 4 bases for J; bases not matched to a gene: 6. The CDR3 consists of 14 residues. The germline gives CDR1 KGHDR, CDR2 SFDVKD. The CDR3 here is CATRAPGQNQPQHF. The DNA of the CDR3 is TGTGCCACCAGGGCACCGGGACAGAATCAGCCCCAGCATTTT.

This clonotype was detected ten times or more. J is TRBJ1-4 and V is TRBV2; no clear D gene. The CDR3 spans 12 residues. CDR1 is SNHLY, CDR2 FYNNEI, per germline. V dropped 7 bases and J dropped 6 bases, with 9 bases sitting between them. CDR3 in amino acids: CASTSTYEKLFF. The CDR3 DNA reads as TGTGCCAGCACTTCGACTTATGAAAAACTGTTTTTT.

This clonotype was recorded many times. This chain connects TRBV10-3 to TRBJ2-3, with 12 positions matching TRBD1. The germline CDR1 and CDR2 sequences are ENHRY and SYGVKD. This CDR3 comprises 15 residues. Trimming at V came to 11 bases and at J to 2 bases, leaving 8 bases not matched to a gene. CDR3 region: CAASRGQGATDTQYF. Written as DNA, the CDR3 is TGTGCCGCGAGTCGGGGACAGGGGGCCACAGATACGCAGTATTTT.

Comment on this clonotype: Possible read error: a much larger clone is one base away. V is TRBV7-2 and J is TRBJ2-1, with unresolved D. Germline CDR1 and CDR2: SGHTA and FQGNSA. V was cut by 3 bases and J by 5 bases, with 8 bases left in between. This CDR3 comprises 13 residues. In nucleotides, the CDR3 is TGTGCCAGCAGCTTCGACAAGGACAATGAGCAGTTCTTC. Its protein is CASSFDKDNEQFF.

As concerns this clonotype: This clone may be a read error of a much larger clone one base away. The CDR3 bases are TGTGCCACCCAGGAGGGGGGCAGCTCACCCCTCCACTTT. This gives the protein CATQEGGSSPLHF. This chain joins TRBV15 and TRBJ1-6; tentatively, D is TRBD1 (6 bases). V was pared by 8 bases and J by 10 bases, with 15 bases between. CDR3 length: 13 residues. Germline CDR1 is LNHNV and CDR2 is YYDKDF (reference sequence).

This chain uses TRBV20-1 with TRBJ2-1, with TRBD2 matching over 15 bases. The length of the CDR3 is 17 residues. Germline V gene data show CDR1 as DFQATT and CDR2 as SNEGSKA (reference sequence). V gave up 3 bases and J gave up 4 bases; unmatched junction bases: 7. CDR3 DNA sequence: TGCAGTGCTAGCGACAGGGGACTAGCGGGGGGTTACAATGAGCAGTTCTTC. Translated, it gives CSASDRGLAGGYNEQFF.

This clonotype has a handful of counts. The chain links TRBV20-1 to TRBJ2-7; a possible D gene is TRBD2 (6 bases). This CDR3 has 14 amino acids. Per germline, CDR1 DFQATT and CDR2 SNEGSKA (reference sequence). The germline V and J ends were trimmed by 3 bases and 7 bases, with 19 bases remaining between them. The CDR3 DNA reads TGCAGTGCTAGCGTGGGTGGGAGGAGGCGGGAGCAGTACTTC. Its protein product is CSASVGGRRREQYF.

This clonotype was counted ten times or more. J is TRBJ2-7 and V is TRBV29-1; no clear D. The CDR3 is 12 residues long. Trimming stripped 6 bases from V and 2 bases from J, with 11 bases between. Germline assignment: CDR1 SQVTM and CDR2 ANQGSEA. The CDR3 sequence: CSVRENAYEQYF. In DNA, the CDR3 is TGCAGCGTCCGTGAAAACGCCTACGAGCAGTACTTC.

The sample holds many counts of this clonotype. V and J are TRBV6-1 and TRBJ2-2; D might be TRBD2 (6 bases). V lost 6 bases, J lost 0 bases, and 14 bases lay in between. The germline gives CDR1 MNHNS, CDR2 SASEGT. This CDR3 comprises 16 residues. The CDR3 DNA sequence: TGTGCCAGCAGGCGTACCGGGACTTCGAACACCGGGGAGCTGTTTTTT. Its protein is CASRRTGTSNTGELFF.

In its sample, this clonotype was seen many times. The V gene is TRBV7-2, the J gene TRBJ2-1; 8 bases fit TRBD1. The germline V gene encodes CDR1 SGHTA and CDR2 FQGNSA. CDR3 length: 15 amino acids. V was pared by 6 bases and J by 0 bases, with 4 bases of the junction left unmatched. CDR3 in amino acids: CASRSGTGSYNEQFF. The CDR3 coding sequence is TGTGCCAGCAGGTCCGGGACAGGCTCCTACAATGAGCAGTTCTTC.

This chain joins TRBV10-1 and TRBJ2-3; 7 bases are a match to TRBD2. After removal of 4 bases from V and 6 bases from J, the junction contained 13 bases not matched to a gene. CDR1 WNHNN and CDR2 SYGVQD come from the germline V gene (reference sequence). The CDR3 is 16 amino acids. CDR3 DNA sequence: TGCGCCAGCAGTGGATCGGGAGGTCGGCCAAGTGATACGCAGTATTTT. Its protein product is CASSGSGGRPSDTQYF.

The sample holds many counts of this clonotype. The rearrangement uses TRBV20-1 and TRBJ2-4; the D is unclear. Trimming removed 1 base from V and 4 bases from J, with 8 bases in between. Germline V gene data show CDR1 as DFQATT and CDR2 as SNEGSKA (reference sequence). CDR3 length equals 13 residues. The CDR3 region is CSARVGPKNIQYF. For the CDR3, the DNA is TGCAGTGCTAGAGTCGGCCCGAAAAACATTCAGTACTTC.